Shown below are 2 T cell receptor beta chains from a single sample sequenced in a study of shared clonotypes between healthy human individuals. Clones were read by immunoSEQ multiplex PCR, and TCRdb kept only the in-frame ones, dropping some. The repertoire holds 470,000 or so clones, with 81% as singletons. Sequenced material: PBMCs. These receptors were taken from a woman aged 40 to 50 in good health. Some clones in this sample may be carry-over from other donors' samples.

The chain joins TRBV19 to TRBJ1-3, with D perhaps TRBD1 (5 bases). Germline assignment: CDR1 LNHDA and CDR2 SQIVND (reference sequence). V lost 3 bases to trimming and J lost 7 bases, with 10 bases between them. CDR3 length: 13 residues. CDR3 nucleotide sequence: TGTGCCAGTAGTATCTCGGGGACCAACACCATATATTTT. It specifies CASSISGTNTIYF.

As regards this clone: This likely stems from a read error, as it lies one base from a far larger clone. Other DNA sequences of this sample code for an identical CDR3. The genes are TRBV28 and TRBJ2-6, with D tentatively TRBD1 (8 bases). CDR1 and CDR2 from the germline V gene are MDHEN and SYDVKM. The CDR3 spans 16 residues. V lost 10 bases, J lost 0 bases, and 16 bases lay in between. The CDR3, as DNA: TGTGCCACATCACAGGGGGGGATCTCTGGGGCCAACGTCCTGACTTTC. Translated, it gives CATSQGGISGANVLTF.